The entry that follows covers one TCR beta chain sequence. This entry belongs to a study of blood T cell repertoires in COVID-19. Libraries were prepared by immunoSEQ multiplex PCR; TCRdb keeps only in-frame clonotypes and omits some of them. Among about 200,000 clones, roughly nine tenths were seen once, and the ten largest hold around 6.5%. The V and J ends lost 4 bases and 5 bases, in that order; junction bases with no gene match: 6. Germline V gene data show CDR1 as MNHNS and CDR2 as SASEGT. This CDR3 region has 16 residues. Sequencing was carried out using peripheral blood. This TCR came from a man aged 60 to 75 who had recovered from COVID-19. V is TRBV6-1 and J is TRBJ2-2; 11 bases map to TRBD2. This CDR3 reads CASSAASSGRTGELFF. CDR3 DNA: TGTGCCAGCAGTGCCGCGTCTAGCGGGAGGACCGGGGAGCTGTTTTTT.